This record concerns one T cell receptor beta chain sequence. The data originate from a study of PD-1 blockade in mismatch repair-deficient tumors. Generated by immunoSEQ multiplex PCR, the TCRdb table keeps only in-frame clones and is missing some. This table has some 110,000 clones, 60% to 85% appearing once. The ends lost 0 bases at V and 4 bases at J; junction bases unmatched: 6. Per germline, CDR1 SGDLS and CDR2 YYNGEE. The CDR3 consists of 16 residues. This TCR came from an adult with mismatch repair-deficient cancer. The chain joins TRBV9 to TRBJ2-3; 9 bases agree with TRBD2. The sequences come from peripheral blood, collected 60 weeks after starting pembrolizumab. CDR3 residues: CASSVDVAGVSDTQYF. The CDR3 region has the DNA TGTGCCAGCAGCGTAGATGTAGCGGGAGTTTCAGATACGCAGTATTTT.